These 11 T cell receptor beta chains were all obtained from the same sample, sequenced in a study of T cell changes during pregnancy in multiple sclerosis. Produced via immunoSEQ multiplex PCR; TCRdb's table is partial and in-frame only. The sample has approximately 70,000 clones, 92% seen once. Sequencing was performed on peripheral blood, taken in the second trimester of pregnancy. Source of these receptors: a female donor in good health, enrolled as a control in a pregnancy study.

The chain has TRBV28 and TRBJ2-1; D is ambiguous. Germline loops: CDR1 MDHEN, CDR2 SYDVKM. CDR3 length equals 12 residues. Between the trimmed V and J ends, which lost 8 bases and 6 bases, there was a span of 11 bases. CDR3 sequence: CASVTESNEQFF. CDR3 sequence (DNA): TGTGCCAGCGTTACAGAATCCAATGAGCAGTTCTTC.

The rearrangement uses TRBV5-1 and TRBJ2-1, with D possibly matching TRBD2 (5 bases). From germline, CDR1 is SGHRS and CDR2 YFSETQ. V was cut by 1 base and J by 7 bases, with 15 bases left in between. The CDR3 has 15 residues. The CDR3 loop reads CASSLFATSGNEQFF. Written as DNA, the CDR3 is TGCGCCAGCAGCTTGTTTGCGACCTCGGGAAATGAGCAGTTCTTC.

The rearrangement uses TRBV29-1 and TRBJ2-5; the match to TRBD2 covers 8 bases. J lost 2 bases, V lost 5 bases, and 4 bases had no gene match. This CDR3 spans 13 amino acids. CDR1 is SQVTM and CDR2 is ANQGSEA in the germline V gene. Here the CDR3 DNA reads TGCAGCGTTCTGGGACTAGATCAAGAGACCCAGTACTTC. Protein sequence: CSVLGLDQETQYF.

The J gene is TRBJ1-1, the V gene TRBV2; the D gene is possibly TRBD1 (5 bases). There are 13 residues in the CDR3. Trimming left V 2 bases short and J 4 bases short, with 8 bases between. Germline V lookup: CDR1 SNHLY, CDR2 FYNNEI. DNA of the CDR3: TGTGCCAGCAGTGAACAGGGTGGCACTGAAGCTTTCTTT. Translation: CASSEQGGTEAFF. The whole variable domain, filled in from reference TRBV2 and TRBJ1-1, reads EPEVTQTPSHQVTQMGQEVILRCVPISNHLYFYWYRQILGQKVEFLVSFYNNEISEKSEIFDDQFSVERPDGSNFTLKIRSTKLEDSAMYFCASSEQGGTEAFFGQGTRLTVV.

This chain connects TRBV27 to TRBJ2-1; 13 bases are a match to TRBD2. Germline CDR1 is MNHEY and CDR2 is SMNVEV (reference sequence). The V and J ends lost 5 bases and 7 bases, in that order; junction bases with no gene match: 5. CDR3 length: 15 residues. The CDR3 loop is CASSPLGLAGNEQFF. CDR3 in DNA: TGTGCCAGCAGTCCCTTGGGACTAGCGGGGAATGAGCAGTTCTTC.

This chain uses TRBV2 with TRBJ1-4; tentatively, D is TRBD1 (6 bases). Germline V gene data show CDR1 as SNHLY and CDR2 as FYNNEI. V was shortened by 9 bases and J by 8 bases, with 16 bases between the two germline ends. The CDR3 contains 13 residues. CDR3 protein: CARRPPGEEKLFF. In nucleotides, the CDR3 is TGTGCCAGACGACCGCCAGGGGAAGAAAAACTGTTTTTT.

This clone was seen once. This chain joins TRBV7-2 and TRBJ2-5, with D unclear. Trimming cost V 1 base and J 2 bases, with 5 bases left between them. CDR3 length: 13 amino acids. Looked up from germline, CDR1 is SGHTA and CDR2 is FQGNSA. The CDR3 nucleotides are TGTGCCAGCAGCTTAGAGAGGCAAGAGACCCAGTACTTC. Amino acids: CASSLERQETQYF.

The chain employs TRBV19 and TRBJ2-7; 7 bases line up with TRBD1. The CDR3 runs 15 residues. Germline V CDR1 and CDR2: LNHDA, SQIVND (reference sequence). Trimming removed 9 bases from V and 6 bases from J; junction bases left unmatched: 17. CDR3: CASPQLSGQACEQYF. The CDR3 nucleotides read TGTGCCAGCCCACAACTATCAGGACAGGCCTGCGAGCAGTACTTC.

This chain connects TRBV7-8 to TRBJ2-7; 7 bases match TRBD1. V lost 1 base and J lost 0; bases outside the gene matches: 3. Germline CDR1 reads SGHVS; CDR2 reads FQNEAQ. The CDR3 has 15 amino acids. CDR3 in DNA: TGTGCCAGCAGCTTAGGGGGACAGAACTCCTACGAGCAGTACTTC. Its protein is CASSLGGQNSYEQYF. Filled out from reference TRBV7-8 and TRBJ2-7, the complete variable domain reads GAGVSQSPRYKVAKRGQDVALRCDPISGHVSLFWYQQALGQGPEFLTYFQNEAQLDKSGLPSDRFFAERPEGSVSTLKIQRTQQEDSAVYLCASSLGGQNSYEQYFGPGTRLTVT.

The J gene is TRBJ1-1, the V gene TRBV28; D call uncertain. Germline V gene lookup returns CDR1 MDHEN and CDR2 SYDVKM. The V end was cut by 6 bases, the J end by 7 bases, with 18 bases between. The CDR3 contains 14 residues. The CDR3 DNA reads TGTGCCAGCAGCCTAAATGGCCCTTGGAGTGAAGCTTTCTTT. Translation gives CASSLNGPWSEAFF.

The J gene is TRBJ1-4, the V gene TRBV9; no definite D call. With 2 bases removed from V and 7 bases from J, the gap between germline ends came to 9 bases. The CDR3 spans 13 residues. The germline V gene encodes CDR1 SGDLS and CDR2 YYNGEE. The CDR3 DNA is TGTGCCAGCAGCGTTATTGGAGGTGAAAAACTGTTTTTT. Its protein product is CASSVIGGEKLFF.